These 4 T cell receptor beta chains came from one sample sequenced in a study of T cell changes during pregnancy in multiple sclerosis. Libraries were prepared by immunoSEQ multiplex PCR; TCRdb keeps only in-frame clonotypes and omits some of them. The table includes 85,000 to 90,000 clones, 75% to 95% detected once. This sample comprised peripheral blood, obtained in the first trimester of pregnancy. These receptor sequences come from a female donor in good health, enrolled as a control in a pregnancy study.

A single count supports this clone. The chain employs TRBV19 and TRBJ1-1; D is undetermined. CDR1 LNHDA and CDR2 SQIVND come from the germline V gene (reference sequence). CDR3 length: 13 residues. V shed 8 bases and J shed 5 bases, with 15 bases lying between them. The CDR3 DNA reads as TGTGCCAGTTCGAAAAGGAGAGAGACTGAAGCTTTCTTT. Translating it yields CASSKRRETEAFF.

The gene calls are TRBV9 and TRBJ2-4; tentative D call: TRBD2 (7 bases). This CDR3 has 16 residues. CDR1 and CDR2 (germline): SGDLS, YYNGEE. Trimming removed 3 bases from V and 4 bases from J, with 17 bases in between. Here the CDR3 reads CASSDNGGASKNIQYF. The CDR3 nucleotides are TGTGCCAGCAGCGACAATGGGGGGGCTTCGAAAAACATTCAGTACTTC.

CDR3 loop: CASSAGLAGGETQYF. The CDR3 DNA is TGTGCCAGCAGCGCAGGACTAGCGGGGGGGGAGACCCAGTACTTC. The chain links TRBV11-3 to TRBJ2-5, with 15 bases identical to TRBD2. After removal of 5 bases from V and 5 bases from J, the junction contained 3 bases not matched to a gene. The CDR3 spans 15 residues. The germline V gene encodes CDR1 SGHNT and CDR2 YENEEA.

The chain uses TRBV7-6 and TRBJ1-2; D gene uncertain. V was cut by 4 bases and J by 5 bases, with 11 bases left in between. This CDR3 has 13 amino acids. Looked up from germline, CDR1 is SGHVS and CDR2 is FNYEAQ. DNA for the CDR3: TGTGCCAGCAGCTATTACTTAGAATATGGCTACACCTTC. It is translated as CASSYYLEYGYTF. Full variable domain (rest looked up from reference TRBV7-6 and TRBJ1-2): GAGVSQSPRYKVTKRGQDVALRCDPISGHVSLYWYRQALGQGPEFLTYFNYEAQQDKSGLPNDRFSAERPEGSISTLTIQRTEQRDSAMYRCASSYYLEYGYTFGSGTRLTVV.